The 21 T cell receptor beta chains below come from one sample, sequenced in a study of CD8 T cells in acute hepatitis C reinfection. This table comes from immunoSEQ multiplex PCR, and its TCRdb copy is limited to in-frame clones, with some not included. The sample consists of approximately 39,000 clones, about 83% of them appearing once. Regarding time point: naive CD8 control sorted from an acute-time-point sample. The source material was naive CD8+ T cells from PBMCs. Receptors were obtained from a young man with chronic hepatitis C.

The chain carries TRBV29-1 and TRBJ1-3; D unclear. The CDR3 sequence is 14 residues long. CDR1 and CDR2 from the germline V gene are SQVTM and ANQGSEA. V lost 2 bases, J lost 4 bases, and 12 bases lay in between. The CDR3 region has the DNA TGCAGCGTTGAACCCCGGGGAAGAGGAAACACCATATATTTT. It encodes CSVEPRGRGNTIYF.

The gene calls are TRBV2 and TRBJ2-1; D might be TRBD1 (5 bases). V was trimmed by 3 bases and J by 2 bases, leaving 14 bases between them. CDR3 length: 16 residues. In germline, CDR1 is SNHLY, CDR2 FYNNEI. Written as DNA, the CDR3 is TGTGCCAGCAGTGATGGGGCAGCTCATGCCTACAATGAGCAGTTCTTC. Protein: CASSDGAAHAYNEQFF.

The chain is built from TRBV13 and TRBJ2-3; possibly TRBD2 for D (6 bases). Germline assignment: CDR1 PRHDT and CDR2 FYEKMQ (reference sequence). Trimming removed 5 bases at V and 6 bases at J, with 15 bases between. The CDR3 extends over 14 amino acids. CDR3 sequence reads: CASSLGTPPDTQYF. CDR3 DNA: TGTGCCAGCAGCCTCGGGACTCCGCCGGATACGCAGTATTTT.

This clone has only a few counts. The chain joins TRBV5-1 to TRBJ1-2; 7 bases map to TRBD1. V trimming: 4 bases; J trimming: 4 bases; junction bases outside the gene matches: 7. The germline V gene has CDR1 SGHRS and CDR2 YFSETQ. The CDR3 contains 14 residues. The CDR3 protein is CASSPTGQPYGYTF. CDR3 DNA sequence: TGCGCCAGCAGCCCCACGGGACAGCCCTATGGCTACACCTTC. Combining the CDR3 with reference TRBV5-1 and TRBJ1-2 gives the whole variable domain KAGVTQTPRYLIKTRGQQVTLSCSPISGHRSVSWYQQTPGQGLQFLFEYFSETQRNKGNFPGRFSGRQFSNSRSEMNVSTLELGDSALYLCASSPTGQPYGYTFGSGTRLTVV.

V and J are TRBV9 and TRBJ1-6; D gene uncertain. Trimming left V 3 bases short and J 0 bases short, with 7 bases between. This CDR3 has 15 amino acids. CDR1 and CDR2 from the germline V gene are SGDLS and YYNGEE. The CDR3, as DNA: TGTGCCAGCAGCGCAGGAAGCTCCTATAATTCACCCCTCCACTTT. This codes for CASSAGSSYNSPLHF.

This chain's CDR3 is CASSPRQGNYGYTF. The DNA for the CDR3 is TGTGCCAGCAGTCCTCGACAGGGTAACTATGGCTACACCTTC. The chain has TRBV27 and TRBJ1-2; 7 bases agree with TRBD1. Losses at the gene ends were 5 bases for V and 1 base for J; bases not matched to a gene: 4. Looked up from germline, CDR1 is MNHEY and CDR2 is SMNVEV (reference sequence). This CDR3 is built from 14 residues.

The chain is built from TRBV11-1 and TRBJ2-1, with 10 bases fitting TRBD2. The trim removed 6 bases at V and 0 bases at J, leaving 5 bases unmatched. Germline CDR1 reads SGHAT; CDR2 reads FQDESV (reference sequence). This CDR3 region has 16 residues. The CDR3 DNA reads TGTGCCAGCAGAACTGAGCGGGGGGGCTCCTACAATGAGCAGTTCTTC. This encodes CASRTERGGSYNEQFF. Supplemented by reference TRBV11-1 and TRBJ2-1, the full variable domain reads EAEVAQSPRYKITEKSQAVAFWCDPISGHATLYWYRQILGQGPELLVQFQDESVVDDSQLPKDRFSAERLKGVDSTLKIQPAELGDSAMYLCASRTERGGSYNEQFFGPGTRLTVL.

V usage is TRBV27 and J usage is TRBJ1-2, with 9 bases that match TRBD1. This CDR3 spans 15 amino acids. V was clipped by 2 bases and J by 6 bases; unmatched bases: 7. CDR1 is MNHEY, CDR2 SMNVEV, per germline (reference sequence). CDR3 in amino acids: CASSLQTGGMDGYTF. Here the CDR3 DNA reads TGTGCCAGCAGTTTACAAACAGGGGGCATGGATGGCTACACCTTC.

V gene TRBV2 combines with J gene TRBJ2-7; D is possibly TRBD1 (6 bases). This CDR3 comprises 13 residues. V was trimmed by 6 bases and J by 4 bases, leaving 13 bases between them. CDR1 SNHLY and CDR2 FYNNEI come from the germline V gene. The CDR3 reads CASRLPGQYEQYF. In DNA form, the CDR3 reads TGTGCCAGCAGGCTACCGGGACAATACGAGCAGTACTTC.

This clone came up a few times. The rearrangement uses TRBV27 and TRBJ2-2; either TRBD1 or TRBD2 may supply D (5 bases each). CDR1 is MNHEY and CDR2 is SMNVEV in the germline V gene (reference sequence). The CDR3 loop spans 14 amino acids. The germline V and J ends were trimmed by 1 base and 3 bases, with 6 bases remaining between them. In DNA form, the CDR3 reads TGTGCCAGCAGTTTATGGGGGTACACCGGGGAGCTGTTTTTT. Translated: CASSLWGYTGELFF.

This clone occurred once. The chain employs TRBV19 and TRBJ2-7, with 8 nucleotides matching TRBD1. Germline CDR1 reads LNHDA; CDR2 reads SQIVND (reference sequence). The ends lost 4 bases at V and 3 bases at J; junction bases unmatched: 5. The CDR3 is made up of 14 amino acids. The CDR3, as DNA: TGTGCCAGTAGTACCGGGACAGGAAACTACGAGCAGTACTTC. Translated, it gives CASSTGTGNYEQYF.

The J gene is TRBJ2-2, the V gene TRBV7-9; either TRBD1 or TRBD2 may supply D (6 bases each). Trimming pared 6 bases from V and 5 bases from J, leaving 19 bases between. This CDR3 has 16 amino acids. In germline, CDR1 is SEHNR, CDR2 FQNEAQ (reference sequence). The CDR3 reads CASRPGTSEGTGELFF. The CDR3 DNA reads TGTGCCAGCAGACCTGGGACATCGGAGGGGACCGGGGAGCTGTTTTTT.

This chain uses TRBV28 with TRBJ2-7; 9 bases are shared with TRBD1. CDR1 is MDHEN and CDR2 is SYDVKM in the germline V gene. CDR3 size: 16 residues. V dropped 1 base and J dropped 4; count of bases not matched to a gene: 8. The CDR3 DNA follows: TGTGCCAGCAGTTTATACAGGGGGCCGGATCGATACGAGCAGTACTTC. Translated, it gives CASSLYRGPDRYEQYF.

This sequence joins TRBV5-6 and TRBJ2-7; 7 bases are shared with TRBD2. The germline V gene has CDR1 SGHDT and CDR2 YYEEEE. V gave up 2 bases and J gave up 3 bases; unmatched junction bases: 5. CDR3 length: 14 amino acids. This CDR3 is CASSFGTSVYEQYF. The CDR3 DNA follows: TGTGCCAGCAGCTTCGGTACTAGCGTCTACGAGCAGTACTTC.

The chain combines TRBV30 with TRBJ1-4; D possibly corresponds to TRBD1 (6 bases). Between the trimmed V and J ends, which lost 3 bases and 11 bases, there was a span of 22 bases. The CDR3 totals 15 residues. The germline V gene encodes CDR1 GTSNPN and CDR2 SVGIG (reference sequence). CDR3: CAWSARQVKGWKLFF. Here the CDR3 DNA reads TGTGCCTGGAGCGCTCGACAGGTTAAGGGGTGGAAACTGTTTTTT.

The chain couples TRBV5-4 to TRBJ2-1; D is uncertain. Per the germline V gene, CDR1 is SGHNT and CDR2 is YYREEE (reference sequence). CDR3 length: 12 amino acids. Deletions cut 6 bases from V and 5 bases from J, with 9 bases between. CDR3 bases: TGTGCCAGCACCTCCTTAGACAATGAGCAGTTCTTC. This translates into CASTSLDNEQFF.

This chain connects TRBV5-5 to TRBJ2-1; no reliable D call. Per the germline V gene, CDR1 is SGHKS and CDR2 is YYEKEE (reference sequence). The CDR3 loop spans 12 amino acids. V lost 0 bases and J 9 bases, leaving 7 bases between the germline ends. The CDR3 sequence is CASSLVVVEQFF. CDR3 bases: TGTGCCAGCAGCTTGGTGGTGGTTGAGCAGTTCTTC.

The V call is TRBV27, the J call TRBJ2-7; D might be TRBD1 (5 bases). V lost 5 bases to trimming and J lost 2 bases, with 13 bases between them. Germline values: CDR1 MNHEY, CDR2 SMNVEV (reference sequence). This CDR3 region has 14 residues. The chain's CDR3 is CASSTWTSPYEQYF. The CDR3 bases are TGTGCCAGCAGTACGTGGACATCCCCCTACGAGCAGTACTTC.

This clone was recorded once. The rearrangement links TRBV9 to TRBJ2-2; 8 bases are a match to TRBD1. The CDR3 runs to 13 residues. Germline CDR1 SGDLS, CDR2 YYNGEE. Germline trimming cut 4 bases from V and 7 bases from J; bases unmatched to any gene: 3. CDR3 nucleotide sequence: TGTGCCAGCAGCACCGGGACAGGCGGGGAGCTGTTTTTT. Translation gives CASSTGTGGELFF.

This clone was recorded once. The chain is built from TRBV9 and TRBJ1-1, with TRBD1 matching 8 bases. This CDR3 region has 12 residues. The junction had 4 bases not matched to a gene; V was cut back by 4 bases and J by 8 bases. The germline gives CDR1 SGDLS, CDR2 YYNGEE. CDR3 region: CASSTRTGEAFF. CDR3 sequence (DNA): TGTGCCAGCAGCACCCGGACAGGGGAAGCTTTCTTT.

The rearrangement joins TRBV19 to TRBJ1-1; unclear D gene. V dropped 5 bases and J dropped 0 bases, with 13 bases sitting between them. CDR1 is LNHDA, CDR2 SQIVND, per germline (reference sequence). The length of the CDR3 is 15 residues. CDR3: CASSLTSSVNTEAFF. For the CDR3, the DNA is TGTGCCAGTAGTCTCACCTCCTCGGTGAACACTGAAGCTTTCTTT.